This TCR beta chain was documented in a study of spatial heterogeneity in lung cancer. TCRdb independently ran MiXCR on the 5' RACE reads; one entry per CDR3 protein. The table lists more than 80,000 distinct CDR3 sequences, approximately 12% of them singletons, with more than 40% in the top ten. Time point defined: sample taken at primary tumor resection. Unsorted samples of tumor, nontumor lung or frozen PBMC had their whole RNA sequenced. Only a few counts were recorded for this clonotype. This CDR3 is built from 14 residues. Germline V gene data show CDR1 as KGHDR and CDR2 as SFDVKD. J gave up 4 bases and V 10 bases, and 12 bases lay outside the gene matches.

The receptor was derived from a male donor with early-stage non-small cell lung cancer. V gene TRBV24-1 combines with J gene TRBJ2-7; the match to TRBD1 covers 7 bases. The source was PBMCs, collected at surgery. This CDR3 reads CATSRDSAPYEQYF. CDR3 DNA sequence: TGTGCCACAAGTAGGGACAGCGCACCTTACGAGCAGTACTTC.